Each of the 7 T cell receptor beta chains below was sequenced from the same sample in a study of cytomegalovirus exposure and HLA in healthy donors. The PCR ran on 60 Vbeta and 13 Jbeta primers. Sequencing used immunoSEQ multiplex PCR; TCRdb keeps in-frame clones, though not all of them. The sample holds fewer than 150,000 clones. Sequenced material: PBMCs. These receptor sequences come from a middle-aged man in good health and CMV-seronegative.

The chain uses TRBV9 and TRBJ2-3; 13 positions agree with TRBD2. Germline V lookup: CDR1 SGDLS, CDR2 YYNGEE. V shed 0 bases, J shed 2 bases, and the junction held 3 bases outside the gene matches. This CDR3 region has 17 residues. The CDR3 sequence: CASSVDTSGGVTDTQYF. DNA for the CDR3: TGTGCCAGCAGCGTAGATACTAGCGGGGGGGTCACAGATACGCAGTATTTT.

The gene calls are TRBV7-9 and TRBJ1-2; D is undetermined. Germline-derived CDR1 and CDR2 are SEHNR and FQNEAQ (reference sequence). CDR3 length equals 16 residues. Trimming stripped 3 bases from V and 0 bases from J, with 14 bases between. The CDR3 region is CASSLWAYHSNYGYTF. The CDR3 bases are TGTGCCAGCAGCTTGTGGGCCTATCATTCTAACTATGGCTACACCTTC.

DNA of the CDR3: TGTGCCAGCAGCCAGGGCGACAGGTTCACCGGGGAGCTGTTTTTT. This translates into CASSQGDRFTGELFF. The chain carries TRBV27 and TRBJ2-2; possible D gene TRBD1, 6 bases. From germline, CDR1 is MNHEY and CDR2 SMNVEV (reference sequence). V was clipped by 6 bases and J by 4 bases, with 15 bases between them. CDR3 length equals 15 residues.

In DNA form, the CDR3 reads TGTGCCAGCAGCTCTGCCCCCGCGACACCGTGGAAGCAGTACTTC. Its translation: CASSSAPATPWKQYF. The chain is built from TRBV7-3 and TRBJ2-7; no firm D call. CDR1 SGHTA and CDR2 FQGTGA come from the germline V gene. V was cut by 4 bases and J by 8 bases, with 21 bases left in between. This CDR3 has 15 residues.

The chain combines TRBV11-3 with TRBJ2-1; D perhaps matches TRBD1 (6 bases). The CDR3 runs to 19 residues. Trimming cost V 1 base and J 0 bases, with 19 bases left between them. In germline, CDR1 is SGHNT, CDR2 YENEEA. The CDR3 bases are TGTGCCAGCAGCTTAGCCGACAGGTTCCGACCCAGCTCCTACAATGAGCAGTTCTTC. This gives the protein CASSLADRFRPSSYNEQFF. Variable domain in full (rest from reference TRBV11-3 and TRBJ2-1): EAGVVQSPRYKIIEKKQPVAFWCNPISGHNTLYWYLQNLGQGPELLIRYENEEAVDDSQLPKDRFSAERLKGVDSTLKIQPAELGDSAVYLCASSLADRFRPSSYNEQFFGPGTRLTVL.

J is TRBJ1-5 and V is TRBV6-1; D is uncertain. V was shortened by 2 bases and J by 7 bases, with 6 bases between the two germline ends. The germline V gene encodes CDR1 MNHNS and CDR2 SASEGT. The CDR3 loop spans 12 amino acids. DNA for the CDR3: TGTGCCAGCAGTGAAAGCCCCCAGCCCCAGCATTTT. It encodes CASSESPQPQHF.

DNA of the CDR3: TGTGCCAGCAGCCCCCGGGACAGGGGGACCGGGGAGCTGTTTTTT. This codes for CASSPRDRGTGELFF. This chain joins TRBV14 and TRBJ2-2, with 11 bases fitting TRBD1. Germline CDR1 is SGHDN and CDR2 is FVKESK. This CDR3 has 15 amino acids. Unmatched junction bases numbered 3, after V lost 4 bases and J lost 5 bases.